The clone carrying this TCR beta chain was seen more than once but under ten times. Its target is unknown. The sample comes from a study of T cells in Graves' hyperthyroidism and ophthalmopathy. Across the whole study: Sampling of peripheral blood happened at initial diagnosis, prior to any treatment.

Regions amplified from RNA transcripts were the TCR beta CDR3 regions. A first-round RT-PCR of the TCR CDR3 used the HTBI primer set. TCRdb re-called the multiplex PCR reads with MiXCR, one entry per CDR3 protein. The sample carries 200,000 to 250,000 distinct CDR3 sequences, about a sixth recorded once. Overall study results and limits: Blood also showed most of the thyroid clonotypes that were expanded above 0.001.

CDR3 length equals 16 residues. Germline loops: CDR1 LNHDA, CDR2 SQIVND (reference sequence). The V gene end was trimmed by 3 bases and the J gene end by 0 bases; junction bases not matched to a gene: 1. The receptor comes from a man aged 35 to 55 with Graves' hyperthyroidism. Sequencing used blood. The rearrangement uses TRBV19 and TRBJ1-5; 11 bases are shared with TRBD1. The CDR3 DNA sequence: TGTGCCAGTAGTATGGGACAGGGGGTTAGCAATCAGCCCCAGCATTTT. Translated, it gives CASSMGQGVSNQPQHF.